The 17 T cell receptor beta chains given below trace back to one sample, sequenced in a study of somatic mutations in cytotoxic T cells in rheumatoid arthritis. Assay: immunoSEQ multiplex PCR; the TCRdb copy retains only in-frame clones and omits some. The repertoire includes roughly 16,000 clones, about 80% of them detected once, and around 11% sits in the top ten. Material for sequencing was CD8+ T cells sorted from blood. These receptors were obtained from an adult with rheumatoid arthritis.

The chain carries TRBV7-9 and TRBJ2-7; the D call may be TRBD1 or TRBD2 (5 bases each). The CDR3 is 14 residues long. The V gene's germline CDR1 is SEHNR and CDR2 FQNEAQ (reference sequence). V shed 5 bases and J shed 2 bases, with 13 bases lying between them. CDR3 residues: CASSTPGRTYEQYF. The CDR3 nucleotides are TGTGCCAGCAGCACACCGGGACGGACCTACGAGCAGTACTTC.

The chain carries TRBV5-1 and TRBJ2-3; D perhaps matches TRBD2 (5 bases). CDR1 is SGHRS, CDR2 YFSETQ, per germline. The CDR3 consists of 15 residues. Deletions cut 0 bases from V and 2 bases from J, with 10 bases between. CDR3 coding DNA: TGCGCCAGCAGCTTGGTTCTAGCAGACACAGATACGCAGTATTTT. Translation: CASSLVLADTDTQYF.

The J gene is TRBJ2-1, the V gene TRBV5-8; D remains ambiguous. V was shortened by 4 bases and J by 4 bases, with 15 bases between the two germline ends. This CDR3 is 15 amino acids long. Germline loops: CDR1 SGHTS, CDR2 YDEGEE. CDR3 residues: CASSSIHEGYNEQFF. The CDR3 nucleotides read TGTGCCAGCAGCAGTATCCACGAAGGGTACAATGAGCAGTTCTTC. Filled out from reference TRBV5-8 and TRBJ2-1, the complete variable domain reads EAGVTQSPTHLIKTRGQQATLRCSPISGHTSVYWYQQALGLGLQFLLWYDEGEERNRGNFPPRFSGRQFPNYSSELNVNALELEDSALYLCASSSIHEGYNEQFFGPGTRLTVL.

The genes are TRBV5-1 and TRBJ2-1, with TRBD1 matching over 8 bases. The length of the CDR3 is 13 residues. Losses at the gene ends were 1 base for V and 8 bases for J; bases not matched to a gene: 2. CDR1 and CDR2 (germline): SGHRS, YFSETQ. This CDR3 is CASSLSTGDEQFF. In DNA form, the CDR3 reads TGCGCCAGCAGCTTGTCGACAGGGGATGAGCAGTTCTTC.

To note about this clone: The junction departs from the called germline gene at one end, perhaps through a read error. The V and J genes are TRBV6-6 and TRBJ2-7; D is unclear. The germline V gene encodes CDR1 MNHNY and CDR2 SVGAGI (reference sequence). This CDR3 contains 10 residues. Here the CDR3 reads CASRSAEMNF. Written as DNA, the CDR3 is TGTGCCAGCAGGTCGGCGGAAATGAACTTC.

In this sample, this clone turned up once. CDR3 protein: CSVEVDYGYTF. The CDR3 DNA reads as TGCAGCGTTGAAGTCGACTATGGCTACACCTTC. V gene TRBV29-1 combines with J gene TRBJ1-2; no clear D. The V gene's germline CDR1 is SQVTM and CDR2 ANQGSEA. Between the trimmed V and J ends, which lost 1 base and 3 bases, there was a span of 3 bases. The CDR3 is made up of 11 amino acids.

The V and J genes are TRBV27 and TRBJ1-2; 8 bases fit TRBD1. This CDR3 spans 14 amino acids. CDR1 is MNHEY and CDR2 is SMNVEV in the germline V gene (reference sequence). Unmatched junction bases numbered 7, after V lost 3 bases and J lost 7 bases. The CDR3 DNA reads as TGTGCCAGCAGTTTGGGACAGGCGGTAGGTGGCTACACCTTC. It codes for CASSLGQAVGGYTF.

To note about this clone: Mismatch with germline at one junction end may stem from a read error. The CDR3 spells CASSTGTRREKLFF. The CDR3 nucleotides read TGTGCCAGCAGTACCGGGACCAGGCGAGAAAAATTGTTTTTT. The chain employs TRBV6-6 and TRBJ1-4, with TRBD1 as a possible D gene (5 bases). Germline CDR1 is MNHNY and CDR2 is SVGAGI (reference sequence). The CDR3 runs 14 residues.

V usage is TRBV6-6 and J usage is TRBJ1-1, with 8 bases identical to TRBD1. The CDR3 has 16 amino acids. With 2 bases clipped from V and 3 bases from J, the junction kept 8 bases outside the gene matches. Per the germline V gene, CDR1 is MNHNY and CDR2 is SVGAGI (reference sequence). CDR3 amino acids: CASSYPWTGSDTEAFF. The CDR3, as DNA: TGTGCCAGCAGTTACCCGTGGACAGGGTCGGACACTGAAGCTTTCTTT.

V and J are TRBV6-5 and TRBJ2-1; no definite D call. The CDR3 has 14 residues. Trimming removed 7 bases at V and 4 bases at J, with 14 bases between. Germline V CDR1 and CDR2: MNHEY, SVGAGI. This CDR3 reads CASNSRLGYNEQFF. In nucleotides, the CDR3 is TGTGCCAGCAATTCGAGGCTAGGATACAATGAGCAGTTCTTC.

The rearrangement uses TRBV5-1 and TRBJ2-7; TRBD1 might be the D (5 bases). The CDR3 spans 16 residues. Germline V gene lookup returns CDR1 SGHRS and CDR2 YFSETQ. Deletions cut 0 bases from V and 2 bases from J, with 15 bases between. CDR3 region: CASSLGGKGPPYEQYF. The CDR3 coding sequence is TGCGCCAGCAGCTTGGGAGGAAAGGGGCCCCCCTACGAGCAGTACTTC.

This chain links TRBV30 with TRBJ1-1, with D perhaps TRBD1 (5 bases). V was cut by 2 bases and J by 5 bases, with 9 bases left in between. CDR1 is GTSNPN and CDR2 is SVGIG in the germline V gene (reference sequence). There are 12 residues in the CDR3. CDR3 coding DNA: TGTGCCTGGAGTTTGGGGGGGACTGAAGCTTTCTTT. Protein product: CAWSLGGTEAFF. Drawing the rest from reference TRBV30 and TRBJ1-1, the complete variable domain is SQTIHQWPATLVQPVGSPLSLECTVEGTSNPNLYWYRQAAGRGLQLLFYSVGIGQISSEVPQNLSASRPQDRQFILSSKKLLLSDSGFYLCAWSLGGTEAFFGQGTRLTVV.

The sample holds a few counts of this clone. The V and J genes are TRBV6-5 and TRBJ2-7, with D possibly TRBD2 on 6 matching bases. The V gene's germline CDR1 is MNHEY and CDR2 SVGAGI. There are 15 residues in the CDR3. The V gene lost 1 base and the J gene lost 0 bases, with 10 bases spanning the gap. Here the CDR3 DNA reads TGTGCCAGCAGTTACTTGGACGGGAGCTCCTACGAGCAGTACTTC. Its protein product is CASSYLDGSSYEQYF.

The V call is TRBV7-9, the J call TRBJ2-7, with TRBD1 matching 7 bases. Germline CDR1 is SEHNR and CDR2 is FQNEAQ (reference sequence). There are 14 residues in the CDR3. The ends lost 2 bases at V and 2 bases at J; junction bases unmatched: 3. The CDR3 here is CASSLSGTAYEQYF. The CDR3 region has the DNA TGTGCCAGCAGCTTATCCGGGACAGCCTACGAGCAGTACTTC.

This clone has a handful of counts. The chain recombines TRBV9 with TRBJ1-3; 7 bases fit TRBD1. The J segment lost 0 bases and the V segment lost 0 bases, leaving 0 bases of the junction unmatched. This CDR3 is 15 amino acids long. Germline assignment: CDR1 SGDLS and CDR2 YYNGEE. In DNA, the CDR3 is TGTGCCAGCAGCGTAGGGGACAGCTCTGGAAACACCATATATTTT. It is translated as CASSVGDSSGNTIYF.

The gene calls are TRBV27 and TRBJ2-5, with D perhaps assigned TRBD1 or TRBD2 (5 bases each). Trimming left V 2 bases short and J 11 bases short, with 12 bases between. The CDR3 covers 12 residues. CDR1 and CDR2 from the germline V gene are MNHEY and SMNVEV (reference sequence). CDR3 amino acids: CASSLLGGEQYF. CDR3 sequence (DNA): TGTGCCAGCAGTTTACTTGGGGGAGAGCAGTACTTC.

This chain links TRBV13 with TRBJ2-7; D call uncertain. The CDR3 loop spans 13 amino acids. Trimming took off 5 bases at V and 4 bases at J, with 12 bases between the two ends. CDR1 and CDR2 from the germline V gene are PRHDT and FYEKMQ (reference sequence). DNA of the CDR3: TGTGCCAGCAGCCCGATGGGCCAATACGAGCAGTACGTC. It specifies CASSPMGQYEQYV.